One and the same sample provided the 10 T cell receptor beta chains below, sequenced in a study of T-cell reconstitution after alpha-beta-depleted transplantation in children. TCRbeta library preparation incorporated unique molecular identifiers. TCRdb fed the PCR reads into MiXCR, producing one record per CDR3 protein. The table has some 550,000 distinct CDR3 sequences, 20% to 25% seen once; the top ten hold roughly 13%. Sequencing used PBMCs, mostly from graft donor cells, obtained 360 days after TCRalphabeta/CD19-depleted stem cell transplant. Receptor source: a boy younger than two who had a stem cell transplant for acute myeloid leukemia, so the T cells may come from the graft donor.

The rearrangement joins TRBV20-1 to TRBJ2-4; the D gene could be TRBD1 or TRBD2 (5 bases each). The CDR3 has 13 residues. V was cut by 2 bases and J by 7 bases, with 12 bases left in between. Germline CDR1 DFQATT, CDR2 SNEGSKA (reference sequence). The CDR3 reads CSARSRGPNIQYF. The CDR3 DNA sequence: TGCAGTGCTAGAAGCCGGGGACCTAACATTCAGTACTTC.

The V gene is TRBV2, the J gene TRBJ2-2, with D possibly TRBD2 on 6 matching bases. The CDR3 is 15 amino acids. The germline V gene has CDR1 SNHLY and CDR2 FYNNEI. V lost 5 bases and J 1 base, leaving 11 bases between the germline ends. The CDR3 protein is CASSRRGLNTGELFF. In DNA form, the CDR3 reads TGTGCCAGCAGTCGGCGGGGATTGAACACCGGGGAGCTGTTTTTT.

This clonotype was recorded at least ten times. V gene TRBV6-5 combines with J gene TRBJ2-2; TRBD1 matches 8 bases. This CDR3 spans 16 amino acids. In germline, CDR1 is MNHEY, CDR2 SVGAGI. Trimming removed 5 bases from V and 4 bases from J; junction bases left unmatched: 9. In DNA, the CDR3 is TGTGCCAGCAGTCCCGGACAGGGCGTGAGCACCGGGGAGCTGTTTTTT. Translated, it gives CASSPGQGVSTGELFF.

The chain carries TRBV28 and TRBJ1-5; 9 bases are a match to TRBD1. After removal of 6 bases from V and 0 bases from J, the junction contained 6 bases not matched to a gene. This CDR3 contains 16 residues. Germline CDR1 and CDR2: MDHEN and SYDVKM. CDR3 sequence reads: CASSRTGANSNQPQHF. CDR3 coding DNA: TGTGCCAGCAGCCGGACAGGGGCCAATAGCAATCAGCCCCAGCATTTT.

This clonotype was found many times. The CDR3 region is CASSRDRSSGANVLTF. The CDR3 bases are TGTGCCAGCAGCCGGGACAGGAGCTCTGGGGCCAACGTCCTGACTTTC. This rearrangement joins TRBV11-2 to TRBJ2-6; 8 bases align to TRBD1. The V and J ends lost 5 bases and 0 bases, in that order; junction bases with no gene match: 3. This CDR3 spans 16 amino acids. In germline, CDR1 is SGHAT, CDR2 FQNNGV.

This chain links TRBV6-2 or TRBV6-3 with TRBJ2-7; D is tentatively TRBD1 or TRBD2 (5 bases each). V lost 7 bases, J lost 4 bases, and 23 bases lay in between. The CDR3 runs to 16 residues. CDR1 is MNHEY, CDR2 SVGEGT, per germline. CDR3 in DNA: TGTGCCAGCATCGGGTTAAGGGGCAGGGAGACTTACGAGCAGTACGTC. Protein: CASIGLRGRETYEQYV.

This clonotype showed up just once. The CDR3 here is CASSTRDRGPMNTEAFF. The CDR3 region has the DNA TGCGCCAGCAGCACCCGGGACAGGGGGCCGATGAACACTGAAGCTTTCTTT. The rearrangement links TRBV4-1 to TRBJ1-1; TRBD1 matches 12 bases. Per the germline V gene, CDR1 is MGHRA and CDR2 is YSYEKL. The CDR3 sequence is 17 residues long. J lost 0 bases, V lost 5 bases, and 7 bases had no gene match.

This clonotype was seen repeatedly, ten times or more. This chain links TRBV27 with TRBJ2-3, with 8 bases fitting TRBD2. The trim removed 6 bases at V and 6 bases at J, leaving 8 bases unmatched. This CDR3 region has 14 residues. Germline values: CDR1 MNHEY, CDR2 SMNVEV (reference sequence). The CDR3 sequence is CASRVYGGVDTQYF. CDR3 in DNA: TGTGCCAGCAGGGTGTACGGGGGGGTTGATACGCAGTATTTT.

This clonotype came up once. The V call is TRBV25-1, the J call TRBJ1-1; the D is unclear. The germline V gene encodes CDR1 MGHDK and CDR2 SYGVNS. This CDR3 is built from 13 residues. Trimming cost V 1 base and J 1 base, with 4 bases left between them. CDR3 DNA sequence: TGTGCCAGCAGTGAATCTGGGAACACTGAAGCTTTCTTT. Its protein is CASSESGNTEAFF.

The V and J genes are TRBV6-1 and TRBJ2-1; 8 bases match TRBD2. This CDR3 spans 14 amino acids. The V gene end was trimmed by 6 bases and the J gene end by 10 bases; junction bases not matched to a gene: 11. Germline CDR1 reads MNHNS; CDR2 reads SASEGT. The CDR3, as DNA: TGTGCCAGCAGGCTTAGCGGGGCCTTGCGGGAGCAGTTCTTC. It specifies CASRLSGALREQFF.